The 20 T cell receptor beta chains in this list originate from one sample, sequenced in a study of beta chain features in type 1 diabetes. The whole isolated RNA underwent reverse transcription, so sequencing captured expressed TCRB transcripts. The protocol was immunoSEQ multiplex PCR, while the TCRdb copy is restricted to in-frame clones and leaves out a portion. The table has just over 600,000 clones, roughly 16% seen once. Specimen: naive CD4+ T cells from blood. These receptors were obtained from a man younger than 35 in good health.

This clone was counted a few times. The chain has TRBV10-3 and TRBJ1-3; D gene ambiguous. The germline CDR1 and CDR2 sequences are ENHRY and SYGVKD. The CDR3 length is 14 residues. Trimming cost V 6 bases and J 1 base, with 10 bases left between them. The CDR3 DNA reads as TGTGCCATCAGCTCAGGCAGATCTGGAAACACCATATATTTT. Encoded protein: CAISSGRSGNTIYF.

This clone was seen ten or more times. The chain combines TRBV30 with TRBJ1-5; no definite D call. The CDR3 has 13 amino acids. V dropped 3 bases and J dropped 3 bases, with 9 bases sitting between them. Germline loops: CDR1 GTSNPN, CDR2 SVGIG (reference sequence). CDR3 coding DNA: TGTGCCTGGAGCACGACTCTCAATCAGCCCCAGCATTTT. Encoded protein: CAWSTTLNQPQHF.

This clone has more than one count but fewer than ten. V gene TRBV7-3 combines with J gene TRBJ2-2, with 8 bases matching TRBD1. The germline V gene has CDR1 SGHTA and CDR2 FQGTGA. The junction had 6 bases not matched to a gene; V was cut back by 5 bases and J by 7 bases. This CDR3 has 14 residues. In DNA form, the CDR3 reads TGTGCCAGCAGCCTGGACAGGGATGGCGGGGAGCTGTTTTTT. Residues: CASSLDRDGGELFF.

This rearrangement joins TRBV10-3 to TRBJ2-2; 10 nucleotides align to TRBD1. Germline V gene lookup returns CDR1 ENHRY and CDR2 SYGVKD. The CDR3 is 13 amino acids. V gave up 6 bases and J gave up 13 bases; unmatched junction bases: 8. The DNA for the CDR3 is TGTGCCATCAGCCCCGGGACAGGGGTTGGGCTGTTTTTT. Its protein product is CAISPGTGVGLFF.

This clone was detected only a few times. V and J are TRBV11-3 and TRBJ2-1; 16 nucleotides align to TRBD2. This CDR3 contains 20 residues. V dropped 5 bases and J dropped 0; count of bases not matched to a gene: 10. Looked up from germline, CDR1 is SGHNT and CDR2 is YENEEA. The CDR3 region is CASSPKGLAGGPISYNEQFF. The DNA for the CDR3 is TGTGCCAGCAGCCCAAAGGGACTAGCGGGAGGGCCTATCTCCTACAATGAGCAGTTCTTC.

This clone has only a few counts. The chain combines TRBV29-1 with TRBJ2-2; tentative D call: TRBD2 (6 bases). This CDR3 is built from 13 residues. With 5 bases removed from V and 6 bases from J, the gap between germline ends came to 13 bases. Germline CDR1 is SQVTM and CDR2 is ANQGSEA. The CDR3 loop is CSVSGLPSGELFF. The CDR3 nucleotides read TGCAGCGTTTCGGGACTCCCCTCCGGGGAGCTGTTTTTT.

The rearrangement links TRBV19 to TRBJ1-2; 7 bases agree with TRBD1. The junction had 7 bases not matched to a gene; V was cut back by 6 bases and J by 3 bases. This CDR3 has 14 amino acids. Germline loops: CDR1 LNHDA, CDR2 SQIVND (reference sequence). The CDR3: CASSPTGTHYGYTF. CDR3 in DNA: TGTGCCAGTAGCCCGACAGGGACCCACTATGGCTACACCTTC. The complete variable domain, with remaining parts taken from reference TRBV19 and TRBJ1-2, reads DGGITQSPKYLFRKEGQNVTLSCEQNLNHDAMYWYRQDPGQGLRLIYYSQIVNDFQKGDIAEGYSVSREKKESFPLTVTSAQKNPTAFYLCASSPTGTHYGYTFGSGTRLTVV.

The chain's CDR3 is CASSLDGSGYNEQFF. The CDR3 region has the DNA TGCGCCAGCAGCTTGGACGGGAGCGGTTACAATGAGCAGTTCTTC. V is TRBV5-1 and J is TRBJ2-1; TRBD2 is a possible D gene (6 bases). Germline-derived CDR1 and CDR2 are SGHRS and YFSETQ. The CDR3 is made up of 15 amino acids. Between the trimmed V and J ends, which lost 0 bases and 4 bases, there was a span of 11 bases.

V usage is TRBV7-9 and J usage is TRBJ2-5, with no clear D. The germline gives CDR1 SEHNR, CDR2 FQNEAQ (reference sequence). The CDR3 runs 13 residues. V was clipped by 5 bases and J by 4 bases, with 11 bases between them. CDR3 protein: CASSPGILETQYF. In DNA form, the CDR3 reads TGTGCCAGCAGCCCGGGCATTTTAGAGACCCAGTACTTC.

The V and J genes are TRBV7-8 and TRBJ2-5, with 7 bases fitting TRBD2. CDR1 and CDR2 (germline): SGHVS, FQNEAQ. The CDR3 is 16 residues long. The junction had 7 bases not matched to a gene; V was cut back by 2 bases and J by 1 base. CDR3 in amino acids: CASSLSRGGAQETQYF. The CDR3 DNA follows: TGTGCCAGCAGCTTATCACGCGGGGGAGCCCAAGAGACCCAGTACTTC.

As for this clone: Other DNA sequences in the sample encode the same CDR3. The chain couples TRBV18 to TRBJ2-7, with no clear D. Germline lookup yields CDR1 KGHSH and CDR2 LQKENI. The CDR3 consists of 12 residues. Trimming took 2 bases from V and 0 from J, leaving 2 bases between them. The CDR3 region is CASSPSSYEQYF. The CDR3 coding sequence is TGTGCCAGCTCACCAAGCTCCTACGAGCAGTACTTC.

The table lists this clone with a few counts. The chain uses TRBV5-6 and TRBJ1-1; tentatively, D is TRBD1 (6 bases). The CDR3 is 15 amino acids. Germline values: CDR1 SGHDT, CDR2 YYEEEE. V was shortened by 1 base and J by 1 base, with 11 bases between the two germline ends. The CDR3 bases are TGTGCCAGCAGCTTGTTAGACAGGACGAACACTGAAGCTTTCTTT. Its protein is CASSLLDRTNTEAFF.

The chain uses TRBV18 and TRBJ1-6, with 7 bases aligning to TRBD1. Germline lookup yields CDR1 KGHSH and CDR2 LQKENI. This CDR3 spans 16 amino acids. With 6 bases clipped from V and 7 bases from J, the junction kept 12 bases outside the gene matches. The CDR3 is CASSQETGTANSPLHF. The CDR3 DNA follows: TGTGCCAGCTCGCAGGAAACTGGGACAGCGAATTCACCCCTCCACTTT.

The gene calls are TRBV25-1 and TRBJ1-4, with no clear D. The CDR3 consists of 13 residues. The germline V gene has CDR1 MGHDK and CDR2 SYGVNS. V dropped 1 base and J dropped 8 bases, with 8 bases sitting between them. Here the CDR3 reads CASSEFGHEKLFF. The CDR3 nucleotides are TGTGCCAGCAGTGAATTTGGTCACGAAAAACTGTTTTTT.

The chain uses TRBV6-5 and TRBJ1-1, with 7 positions matching TRBD1. Germline CDR1 is MNHEY and CDR2 is SVGAGI. V was clipped by 4 bases and J by 10 bases; unmatched bases: 6. The CDR3 is 12 residues long. The CDR3 region has the DNA TGTGCCAGCAGTTCCCAAGGGGGCGTAGCTTTCTTT. As protein: CASSSQGGVAFF.

Only a few counts were recorded for this clone. This chain links TRBV19 with TRBJ2-5; 9 bases agree with TRBD1. Germline V lookup: CDR1 LNHDA, CDR2 SQIVND (reference sequence). The CDR3 consists of 14 residues. The V segment lost 2 bases and the J segment 4 bases; nucleotides outside the gene matches: 2. Here the CDR3 DNA reads TGTGCCAGTAGTATAAGGGGACAGGGAGAGACCCAGTACTTC. It translates to CASSIRGQGETQYF. Variable domain in full (rest from reference TRBV19 and TRBJ2-5): DGGITQSPKYLFRKEGQNVTLSCEQNLNHDAMYWYRQDPGQGLRLIYYSQIVNDFQKGDIAEGYSVSREKKESFPLTVTSAQKNPTAFYLCASSIRGQGETQYFGPGTRLLVL.

This clone was detected a few times. The V gene is TRBV7-2, the J gene TRBJ1-4; 8 bases match TRBD1. This CDR3 is built from 15 residues. The V gene end was trimmed by 6 bases and the J gene end by 10 bases; junction bases not matched to a gene: 13. Per the germline V gene, CDR1 is SGHTA and CDR2 is FQGNSA. The CDR3 sequence is CASSQGRDRLGKLFF. CDR3 coding DNA: TGTGCCAGCAGTCAAGGCCGGGACAGGCTCGGAAAACTGTTTTTT.

This clone came up once. The J gene is TRBJ1-1, the V gene TRBV5-4; 7 nucleotides line up with TRBD1. CDR1 SGHNT and CDR2 YYREEE come from the germline V gene (reference sequence). The CDR3 sequence is 15 residues long. V dropped 4 bases and J dropped 1; count of bases not matched to a gene: 7. CDR3 loop: CASSPRQGENTEAFF. Written as DNA, the CDR3 is TGTGCCAGCAGCCCTAGACAGGGAGAGAACACTGAAGCTTTCTTT.

The table lists this clone with a few counts. The V call is TRBV5-4, the J call TRBJ2-2; 8 nucleotides agree with TRBD2. V shed 4 bases, J shed 4 bases, and the junction held 9 bases outside the gene matches. The CDR3 consists of 16 residues. Germline V gene data show CDR1 as SGHNT and CDR2 as YYREEE (reference sequence). The CDR3 here is CASSTISGVGTGELFF. The CDR3 DNA reads TGTGCCAGCAGCACCATTAGCGGGGTCGGCACCGGGGAGCTGTTTTTT.

This chain's CDR3 is CASSLSREDGYTF. The CDR3 region has the DNA TGCGCCAGCAGCTTGTCCAGGGAGGATGGCTACACCTTC. V gene TRBV5-1 combines with J gene TRBJ1-2; D is perhaps TRBD1 (5 bases). V was clipped by 1 base and J by 6 bases, with 10 bases between them. CDR1 is SGHRS, CDR2 YFSETQ, per germline. CDR3 length equals 13 residues.